The text below deals with one T cell receptor (beta chain). Time point noted: patch test 3, about 24 weeks after DPC sensitization. Described treatment: therapeutic diphenylcyclopropenone sensitization with weekly scalp DPC. Per the original methods: Samples contained a median of roughly 100,000 TCRs, with a range of about 23,224 to 750,000. MiXCR, run by TCRdb on the RACE reads, gives a single entry per CDR3 protein. These V and J calls are TCRdb output, not the study's own analysis. This table has about 120,000 distinct CDR3 sequences, about 11% appearing once. The data derive from a study of human T cells and chemical hapten exposure. V lost 4 bases to trimming and J lost 2 bases, with 6 bases between them. Germline assignment: CDR1 PRHDT and CDR2 FYEKMQ (reference sequence). CDR3 length: 12 amino acids.

The sample in question was whole blood, obtained in connection with sensitization to the hapten diphenylcyclopropenone (DPC). This sequence originates from a woman between 50 and 59 years old with alopecia areata. Some clones in this sample may be carry-over from other donors' samples. V usage is TRBV13 and J usage is TRBJ2-7; no clear D gene. CDR3 sequence (DNA): TGTGCCAGCAGCTCCCGGGCCTACGAGCAGTACTTC. Translating it yields CASSSRAYEQYF.